This T cell receptor beta chain was found in a study of CD8 T cells in Susac syndrome. As for the study in general: When blood was collected, patients with Susac syndrome were therapy-naive, were taking corticosteroids, or were receiving intravenous immunoglobulin alone. Study conclusions and caveats: Within total CD8+ repertoires, some 15 Susac-specific public clones were found, and within CD8+ TEMRA repertoires, five.

Diagnostic criteria for definite or probable disease, in their recently defined form, were met by the patients with Susac syndrome. Note on this clonotype: Its antigen is not known.

The RNA input was roughly 0.45 to 1 ug, and it was reverse transcribed with random hexamers. Amplification of the TCR beta CDR3 was carried out by immunoSEQ multiplex PCR, which spanned a total of 54 Vbeta and 13 Jbeta segments. TCRdb re-analysed the immunoSEQ multiplex PCR reads in MiXCR, keeping a single row per CDR3 protein. The data show some 200,000 distinct CDR3 sequences, just under 95% seen once. The CDR3 is made up of 15 amino acids. Germline V gene lookup returns CDR1 SGDLS and CDR2 YYNGEE. V lost 0 bases and J lost 5; bases outside the gene matches: 6. The sequencing sample was made of CD8+ T cells from PBMCs. This receptor was identified in a human donor with Susac syndrome. The rearrangement links TRBV9 to TRBJ2-7; 9 bases are a match to TRBD2. The CDR3 sequence: CASSVGSGSQNEQYF. CDR3 nucleotide sequence: TGTGCCAGCAGCGTAGGTAGCGGGAGCCAGAACGAGCAGTACTTC.